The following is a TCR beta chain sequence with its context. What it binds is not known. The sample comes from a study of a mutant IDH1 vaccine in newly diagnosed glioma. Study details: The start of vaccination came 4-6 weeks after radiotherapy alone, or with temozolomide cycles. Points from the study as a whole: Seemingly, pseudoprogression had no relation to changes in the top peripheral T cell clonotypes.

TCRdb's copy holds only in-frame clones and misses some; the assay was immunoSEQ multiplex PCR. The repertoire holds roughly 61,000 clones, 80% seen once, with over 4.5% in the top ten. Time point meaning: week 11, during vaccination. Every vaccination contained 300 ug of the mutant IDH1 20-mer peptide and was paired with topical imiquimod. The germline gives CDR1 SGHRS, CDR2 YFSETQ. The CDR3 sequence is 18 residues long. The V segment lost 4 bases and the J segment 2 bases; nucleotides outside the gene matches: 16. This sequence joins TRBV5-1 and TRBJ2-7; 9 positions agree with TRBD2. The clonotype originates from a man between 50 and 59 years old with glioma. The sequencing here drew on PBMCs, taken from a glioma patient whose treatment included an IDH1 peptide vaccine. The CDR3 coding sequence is TGCGCCAGCAGCCCCCAGGTCGTGGCGGGAGGGTGGGCCTACGAGCAGTACTTC. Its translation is CASSPQVVAGGWAYEQYF.